These 9 T cell receptor beta chains were all obtained from the same sample, sequenced in a study of blood T cell repertoires in COVID-19. Profiled with immunoSEQ multiplex PCR; TCRdb holds only in-frame clones, not every one. Seen here are over 200,000 clones, 82% observed once, and the top ten hold 15%. The sequenced sample consisted of PBMCs or T cells enriched from blood (not recorded which). The receptors were gathered from a man aged 35 to 55 who had recovered from COVID-19.

The chain has TRBV4-2 and TRBJ1-6; 7 positions match TRBD1. V lost 4 bases, J lost 7 bases, and 7 bases stayed unmatched. The germline V gene has CDR1 LGHNA and CDR2 YNFKEQ. This CDR3 has 15 residues. The DNA of the CDR3 is TGTGCCAGCAGCCGGCCGGGACAGACAAATTCACCCCTCCACTTT. Protein: CASSRPGQTNSPLHF.

This clone was recorded once. The chain links TRBV6-2 or TRBV6-3 to TRBJ2-1; 10 bases map to TRBD2. The ends lost 5 bases at V and 12 bases at J; junction bases unmatched: 10. Per the germline V gene, CDR1 is MNHEY and CDR2 is SVGEGT. The length of the CDR3 is 14 residues. The CDR3 is CASSRGTSAVGQFF. The CDR3 bases are TGTGCCAGCAGTAGGGGGACTAGCGCGGTTGGGCAGTTCTTC.

This chain connects TRBV5-6 to TRBJ1-6; 8 bases are shared with TRBD1. The ends lost 4 bases at V and 8 bases at J; junction bases unmatched: 5. CDR3 length equals 14 residues. Germline lookup yields CDR1 SGHDT and CDR2 YYEEEE. CDR3 coding DNA: TGTGCCAGCAGCCCGGACAGGGAAGATTCACCCCTCCACTTT. Protein: CASSPDREDSPLHF.

This chain uses TRBV6-5 with TRBJ1-2; TRBD1 might be the D (6 bases). The germline V and J ends were trimmed by 6 bases and 8 bases, with 19 bases remaining between them. CDR3 length equals 14 residues. CDR1 is MNHEY, CDR2 SVGAGI, per germline. The CDR3 DNA reads as TGTGCCAGCAGGATACAGGGATTAAGTGACGGCTACACCTTC. Its translation is CASRIQGLSDGYTF.

This chain uses TRBV27 with TRBJ1-2; D might be TRBD1 (5 bases). The V end was cut by 6 bases, the J end by 7 bases, with 18 bases between. The CDR3 extends over 14 amino acids. The germline gives CDR1 MNHEY, CDR2 SMNVEV (reference sequence). CDR3 DNA: TGTGCCAGCAGATGGAGTCAGGGTTGGGCTGGCTACACCTTC. This translates into CASRWSQGWAGYTF.

This clone was seen a handful of times. The chain couples TRBV29-1 to TRBJ1-1; tentatively, D is TRBD1 (5 bases). Germline CDR1 is SQVTM and CDR2 is ANQGSEA. The CDR3 covers 13 residues. The V end lost 5 bases, the J end lost 3 bases, and 13 bases lay between the germline ends. DNA for the CDR3: TGCAGCGTTTCGGGGGGGAGGGACACTGAAGCTTTCTTT. This gives the protein CSVSGGRDTEAFF.

The chain carries TRBV28 and TRBJ1-5; TRBD1 matches 9 bases. The CDR3 spans 18 residues. V trimming: 6 bases; J trimming: 0 bases; junction bases outside the gene matches: 12. From germline, CDR1 is MDHEN and CDR2 SYDVKM. Here the CDR3 DNA reads TGTGCCAGCAGCCCTGTCCGGGGACAGGGATTTAGCAATCAGCCCCAGCATTTT. Amino acid sequence: CASSPVRGQGFSNQPQHF.

The gene calls are TRBV5-1 and TRBJ2-5; 9 nucleotides align to TRBD1. From germline, CDR1 is SGHRS and CDR2 YFSETQ. V dropped 5 bases and J dropped 5; count of bases not matched to a gene: 10. There are 15 residues in the CDR3. The CDR3 DNA follows: TGCGCCAGCAGTACCGGGACAGGGACGTTCGAGACCCAGTACTTC. Protein sequence: CASSTGTGTFETQYF.

Written as DNA, the CDR3 is TGCGCCAGCAGCCAATTTGGTGGTCAGGGGGTGGTCGAGACCCAGTACTTC. Its translation: CASSQFGGQGVVETQYF. The gene calls are TRBV4-1 and TRBJ2-5, with 7 bases lining up with TRBD1. Looked up from germline, CDR1 is MGHRA and CDR2 is YSYEKL. The CDR3 runs 17 residues. V was pared by 2 bases and J by 5 bases, with 14 bases of the junction left unmatched.